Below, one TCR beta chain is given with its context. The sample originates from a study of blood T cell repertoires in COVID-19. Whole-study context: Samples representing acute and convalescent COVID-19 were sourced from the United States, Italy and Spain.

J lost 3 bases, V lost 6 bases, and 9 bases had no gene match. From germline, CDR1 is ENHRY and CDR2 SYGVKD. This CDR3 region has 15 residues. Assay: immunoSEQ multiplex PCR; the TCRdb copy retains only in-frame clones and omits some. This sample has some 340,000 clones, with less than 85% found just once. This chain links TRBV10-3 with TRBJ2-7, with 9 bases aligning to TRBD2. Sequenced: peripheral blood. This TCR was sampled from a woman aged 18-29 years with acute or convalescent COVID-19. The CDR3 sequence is CAIRTSSGAYYEQYF. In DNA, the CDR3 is TGTGCCATCAGGACATCTAGCGGGGCCTACTACGAGCAGTACTTC.